This TCR beta chain was recovered during a study of cytomegalovirus exposure and HLA in healthy donors. About the research overall: Early release data held 75 million to 90 million unique TCRs from HLA-typed donors. Points from the study as a whole: Cytomegalovirus status, reportedly, was diagnosed with high specificity and sensitivity by the classifier. Later work associated over 15,000 TCR beta sequences with HLA alleles at 0.05 false discovery rate.

Sampled while nominally healthy, donors likely had unrecorded immune exposures. 13 Jbeta primers and 60 Vbeta primers were used for the PCR. The data were produced by immunoSEQ multiplex PCR, yet TCRdb's version contains in-frame clones alone and is incomplete. The data contain under 200,000 clones, 68% of them singletons. This clone was found a few times. The antigen is not known. The CDR3 totals 13 residues. Germline CDR1 SGHTA, CDR2 FQGTGA. V lost 5 bases and J 5 bases, leaving 12 bases between the germline ends. The sequencing sample was made of PBMCs. This TCR was sampled from a woman aged 40-49 years in good health and CMV-seropositive. The chain employs TRBV7-3 and TRBJ2-5; a weak D match, TRBD2 (7 bases). The CDR3 loop reads CASSPRGGETQYF. CDR3 in DNA: TGTGCCAGCAGCCCCAGGGGAGGGGAGACCCAGTACTTC.